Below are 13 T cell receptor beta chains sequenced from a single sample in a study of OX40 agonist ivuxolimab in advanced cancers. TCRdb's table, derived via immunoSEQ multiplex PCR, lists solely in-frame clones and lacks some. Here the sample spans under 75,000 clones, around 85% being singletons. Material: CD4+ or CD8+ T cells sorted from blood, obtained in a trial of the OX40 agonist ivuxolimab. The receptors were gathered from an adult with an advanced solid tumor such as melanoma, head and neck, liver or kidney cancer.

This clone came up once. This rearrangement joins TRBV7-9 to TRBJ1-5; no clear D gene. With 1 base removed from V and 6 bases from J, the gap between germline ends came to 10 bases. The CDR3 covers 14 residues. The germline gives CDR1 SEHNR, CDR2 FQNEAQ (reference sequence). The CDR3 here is CASSLGQAGQPQHF. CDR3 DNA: TGTGCCAGCAGCTTAGGGCAGGCCGGTCAGCCCCAGCATTTT.

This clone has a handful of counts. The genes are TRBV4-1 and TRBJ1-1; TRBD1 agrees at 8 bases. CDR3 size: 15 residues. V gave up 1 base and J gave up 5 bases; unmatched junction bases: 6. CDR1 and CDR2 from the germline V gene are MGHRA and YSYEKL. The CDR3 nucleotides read TGCGCCAGCAGCCAAGTGGACAGGGCTGGGACTGAAGCTTTCTTT. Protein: CASSQVDRAGTEAFF.

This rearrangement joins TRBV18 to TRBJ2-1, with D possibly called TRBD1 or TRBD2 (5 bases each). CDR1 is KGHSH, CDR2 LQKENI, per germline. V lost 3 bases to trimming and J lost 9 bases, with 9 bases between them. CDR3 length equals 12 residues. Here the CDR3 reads CASSPWGTEQFF. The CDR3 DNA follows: TGTGCCAGCTCACCTTGGGGGACTGAGCAGTTCTTC.

The CDR3 DNA sequence: TGTGCCAGCAGCTCCCAGGGGGCGGTTAACGGGGCTGAAGCTTTCTTT. Its protein is CASSSQGAVNGAEAFF. The chain carries TRBV7-9 and TRBJ1-1, with 8 bases lining up with TRBD1. V lost 4 bases and J lost 6; bases outside the gene matches: 13. The CDR3 length is 16 residues. Looked up from germline, CDR1 is SEHNR and CDR2 is FQNEAQ (reference sequence).

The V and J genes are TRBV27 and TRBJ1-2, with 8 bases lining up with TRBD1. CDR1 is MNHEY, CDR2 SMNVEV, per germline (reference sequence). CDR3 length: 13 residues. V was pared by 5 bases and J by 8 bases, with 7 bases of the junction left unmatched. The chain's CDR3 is CASSIGQGGGYTF. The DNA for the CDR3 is TGTGCCAGCAGTATCGGACAGGGCGGAGGCTACACCTTC.

CDR3 loop: CASSPYLQVSGANVLTF. Written as DNA, the CDR3 is TGTGCCAGCAGTCCCTACCTTCAGGTTTCTGGGGCCAACGTCCTGACTTTC. The chain is built from TRBV28 and TRBJ2-6; D call uncertain. Germline V gene lookup returns CDR1 MDHEN and CDR2 SYDVKM. The ends were cut back, 5 bases at V and 1 base at J, with 15 bases in the middle. The CDR3 contains 17 residues. Using reference TRBV28 and TRBJ2-6 for the parts outside the CDR3, the full variable domain is DVKVTQSSRYLVKRTGEKVFLECVQDMDHENMFWYRQDPGLGLRLIYFSYDVKMKEKGDIPEGYSVSREKKERFSLILESASTNQTSMYLCASSPYLQVSGANVLTFGAGSRLTVL.

For the CDR3, the DNA is TGTGCCAGCAGCTTGGAGCCCCTGAACACTGAAGCTTTCTTT. This gives the protein CASSLEPLNTEAFF. The chain joins TRBV5-4 to TRBJ1-1; D is undetermined. The CDR3 has 14 residues. Trimming removed 0 bases from V and 0 bases from J, with 6 bases in between. Germline assignment: CDR1 SGHNT and CDR2 YYREEE (reference sequence).

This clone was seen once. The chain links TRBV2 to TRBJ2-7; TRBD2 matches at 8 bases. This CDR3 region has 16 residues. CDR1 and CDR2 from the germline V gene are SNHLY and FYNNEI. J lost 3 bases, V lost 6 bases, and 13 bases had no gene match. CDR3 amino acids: CASRKKVVAGNYEQYF. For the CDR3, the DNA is TGTGCCAGCAGGAAAAAGGTGGTAGCGGGGAACTACGAGCAGTACTTC.

CDR3 sequence: CASSEQGWNSPLHF. The CDR3 nucleotides read TGTGCCAGCAGTGAACAGGGTTGGAATTCACCCCTCCACTTT. The rearrangement joins TRBV25-1 to TRBJ1-6; possible D gene TRBD1, 5 bases. The CDR3 contains 14 residues. V lost 2 bases to trimming and J lost 7 bases, with 9 bases between them. Germline V gene sequence: CDR1 MGHDK, CDR2 SYGVNS.

Here the CDR3 reads CASTTTGGDGYGYTF. CDR3 bases: TGTGCCAGCACCACAACAGGGGGCGATGGCTATGGCTACACCTTC. This chain joins TRBV2 and TRBJ1-2; TRBD1 aligns across 9 bases. CDR3 length: 15 amino acids. The trim removed 7 bases at V and 4 bases at J, leaving 10 bases unmatched. CDR1 and CDR2 (germline): SNHLY, FYNNEI.

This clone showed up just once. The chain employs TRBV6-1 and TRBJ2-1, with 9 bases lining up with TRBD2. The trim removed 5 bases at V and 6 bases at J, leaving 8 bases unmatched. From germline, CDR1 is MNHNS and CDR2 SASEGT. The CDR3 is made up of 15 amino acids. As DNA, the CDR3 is TGTGCCAGCAGTTCAGCGGGACTAGCAGTCAATGAGCAGTTCTTC. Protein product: CASSSAGLAVNEQFF.

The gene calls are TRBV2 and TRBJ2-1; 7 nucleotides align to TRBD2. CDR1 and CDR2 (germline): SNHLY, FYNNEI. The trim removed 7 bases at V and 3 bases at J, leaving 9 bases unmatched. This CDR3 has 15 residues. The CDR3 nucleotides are TGTGCCAGCAATTCCCTAGCGGATTTCTACAATGAGCAGTTCTTC. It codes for CASNSLADFYNEQFF.

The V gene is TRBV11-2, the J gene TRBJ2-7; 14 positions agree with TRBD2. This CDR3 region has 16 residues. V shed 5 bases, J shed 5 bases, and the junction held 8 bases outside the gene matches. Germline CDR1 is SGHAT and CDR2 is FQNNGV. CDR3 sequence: CASSPMTSGRVNEQYF. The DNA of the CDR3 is TGTGCCAGCAGCCCAATGACTAGCGGGAGGGTTAACGAGCAGTACTTC.